The rows below give T cell receptor beta chains drawn from one sample of a study of T-cell reconstitution after alpha-beta-depleted transplantation in children. MiXCR, run by TCRdb on the PCR reads, gives a single entry per CDR3 protein. The repertoire has around 600,000 distinct CDR3 sequences, around 17% of them found once; the top ten carry about 1.1%. The material sequenced was PBMCs from the stem cell graft donor, taken from the stem cell graft. The source of these receptors is a human donor who donated a stem cell graft to a child with acute myeloid leukemia. Both conserved end residues are part of each CDR3. The D gene is left open where the match is weak. Only some rows state a clone size, as once, few, many or a class for expanded clones.

D,J,size,V,DNA,CDR3
-,TRBJ2-5,few,TRBV7-2,TGTGCCAGCAGCATGAGACTAGATCGTCAAGAGACCCAGTACTTC,CASSMRLDRQETQYF
-,TRBJ1-5,many,TRBV20-1,TGCAGTGCTAGAGGACAGGCCTTTGGTCAGCCCCAGCATTTT,CSARGQAFGQPQHF
TRBD1,TRBJ1-2,few,TRBV11-2,TGTGCCAGCAGCTTAGTAGACAGGGGGTATGGCTACACCTTC,CASSLVDRGYGYTF
-,TRBJ2-5,-,TRBV20-1,TGCAGTGCTAGTGTGGGGGTTGCCGTCCGGGAGACCCAGTACTTC,CSASVGVAVRETQYF
-,TRBJ2-1,-,TRBV10-3,TGTGACTGGACAGCGGAAAGGCCTTCTTCCTACAATGAGCAGTTCTTC,CDWTAERPSSYNEQFF
TRBD1,TRBJ2-3,-,TRBV27,TGTGCCAGCAGTTCAACGACAGGGGGCGGAGCAGATACGCAGTATTTT,CASSSTTGGGADTQYF
TRBD2,TRBJ2-3,few,TRBV12-3/TRBV12-4,TGTGCCAGCAGTGAGCTGGGACTAGCTGTGGATACGCAGTATTTT,CASSELGLAVDTQYF
TRBD1,TRBJ2-5,few,TRBV5-1,TGCGCCAGCAGCTTTACAGGGGGCCGAGAGACCCAGTACTTC,CASSFTGGRETQYF
-,TRBJ1-1,-,TRBV5-6,TGTGCCAGCAGCTTTGCCAGGACTGAAGCTTTCTTT,CASSFARTEAFF
-,TRBJ1-6,-,TRBV12-3/TRBV12-4,TGTGCCAGCAGTCTCGGTGGGAGCAGGGGAGGGTCACCCCTCCACTTT,CASSLGGSRGGSPLHF
-,TRBJ2-3,-,TRBV24-1,TGTGCCACCAGTGATTCCTCCACAGATACGCAGTATTTT,CATSDSSTDTQYF
-,TRBJ2-7,few,TRBV20-1,TGCAGTGCTAGAGACGGGAACCCAGGGGACGAGCAGTACTTC,CSARDGNPGDEQYF
-,TRBJ1-2,many,TRBV29-1,TGCAGCGTTGCTCCCTCACAGGCTTCTGGCTATGGCTACACCTTC,CSVAPSQASGYGYTF
TRBD1,TRBJ1-6,-,TRBV7-2,TGTGCCAGCAGCTTAGCTGGGACAGGGGTTAATTCACCCCTCCACTTT,CASSLAGTGVNSPLHF
TRBD1,TRBJ1-5,many,TRBV20-1,TGCAGTGCTGCGGGACAGGGAAGCAATCAGCCCCAGCATTTT,CSAAGQGSNQPQHF
-,TRBJ1-2,-,TRBV30,TGTGCCTGGAGTCGCGACGGAGGGGATGGCTACACCTTC,CAWSRDGGDGYTF
TRBD1,TRBJ1-1,few,TRBV27,TGTGCCAGCAGTTTAAGGGGGGCGGAACTCCAGGGGGAGAACACTGAAGCTTTCTTT,CASSLRGAELQGENTEAFF
-,TRBJ2-3,few,TRBV20-1,TGCAGTGCTACACGGTTCCGTGGGGATACGCAGTATTTT,CSATRFRGDTQYF
TRBD1,TRBJ2-5,many,TRBV7-6,TGTGCCAGCCGAGGGGGCAGCCTAGGAAAAGAGACCCAGTACTTC,CASRGGSLGKETQYF
TRBD1,TRBJ1-2,-,TRBV7-8,TGTGCCAGCAGCCCGGGACAGAAAAACTATGGCTACACCTTC,CASSPGQKNYGYTF
-,TRBJ2-5,-,TRBV12-3/TRBV12-4,TGTGCCAGCAACCCCCGGATCGGTGGAGAGACCCAGTACTTC,CASNPRIGGETQYF
-,TRBJ2-1,many,TRBV29-1,TGCAGCGTTGGATATGAGCAGTTCTTC,CSVGYEQFF
-,TRBJ2-5,-,TRBV29-1,TGCAGCGTTGGAGGGACCCAGTACTTC,CSVGGTQYF
TRBD1,TRBJ1-5,-,TRBV12-3/TRBV12-4,TGTGCCAGCAGGGACAGGGGGGTTCAGCCCCAGCATTTT,CASRDRGVQPQHF
TRBD1,TRBJ1-6,many,TRBV6-1,TGTGCCAGCAGTAGACAGGGGAAGACTTCACCCCTCCACTTT,CASSRQGKTSPLHF
TRBD1,TRBJ1-1,many,TRBV29-1,TGCAGCGTTGGAAGGACAGGGTCGGTCACTGAAGCTTTCTTT,CSVGRTGSVTEAFF
-,TRBJ2-3,many,TRBV20-1,TGCAGTGTTCCGTTGATCACGACGGCAGATACGCAGTATTTT,CSVPLITTADTQYF
-,TRBJ1-2,-,TRBV6-2/TRBV6-3,TGTGCCAGCAGTTACTCAGGAAGAGCTAACTATGGCTACACCTTC,CASSYSGRANYGYTF
-,TRBJ1-1,many,TRBV20-1,TGCAGTGCCACGACCGGACACCTGAACACTGAAGCTTTCTTT,CSATTGHLNTEAFF
TRBD1,TRBJ1-6,-,TRBV12-3/TRBV12-4,TGTGCCAGCAGTTGGGAGGGGGCTGAGTCACCCCTCCACTTT,CASSWEGAESPLHF
TRBD1,TRBJ1-4,many,TRBV5-5,TGTGCCAGCTATACCGGGACAGGGGATGAAAAACTGTTTTTT,CASYTGTGDEKLFF
-,TRBJ2-7,many,TRBV20-1,TGCAGTGCTGACGCAGGGAACCCCTACGAGCAGTACTTC,CSADAGNPYEQYF
-,TRBJ2-5,few,TRBV20-1,TGCAGTGCTAGTGGACGGACAGTCCAAGAGACCCAGTACTTC,CSASGRTVQETQYF
TRBD1,TRBJ1-2,-,TRBV7-2,TGTGCCAGCAGCTCTACCCGGACAGGGTTCGTAAGCTACACCTTC,CASSSTRTGFVSYTF
-,TRBJ1-2,many,TRBV20-1,TGCAGTGCTAGAGAGAAGGGTATCTATGGCTACACCTTC,CSAREKGIYGYTF
TRBD1,TRBJ2-5,few,TRBV12-3/TRBV12-4,TGTGCCAGCAGTGTTCAGACGCCAGGGACAGCACAAGAGACCCAGTACTTC,CASSVQTPGTAQETQYF